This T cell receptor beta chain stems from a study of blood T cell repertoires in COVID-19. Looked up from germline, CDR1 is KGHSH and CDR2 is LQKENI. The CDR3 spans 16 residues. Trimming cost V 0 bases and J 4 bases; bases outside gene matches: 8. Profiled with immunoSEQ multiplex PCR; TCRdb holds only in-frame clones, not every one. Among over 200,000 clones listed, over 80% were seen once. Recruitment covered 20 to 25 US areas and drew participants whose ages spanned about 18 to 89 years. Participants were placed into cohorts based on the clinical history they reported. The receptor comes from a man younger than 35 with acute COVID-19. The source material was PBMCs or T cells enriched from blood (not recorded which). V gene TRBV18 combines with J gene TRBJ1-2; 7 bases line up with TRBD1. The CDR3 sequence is CASSPPGAGGSYGYTF. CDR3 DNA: TGTGCCAGCTCACCACCCGGAGCAGGGGGGAGCTATGGCTACACCTTC.